A single sample gave rise to the 31 T cell receptor beta chains below, sequenced in a study of Graves' ophthalmopathy and Graves' hyperthyroidism. RNA transcripts were the template, and TCR beta CDR3 regions were amplified from them. After a first-round RT-PCR with HTBI primers, a second-round multiplex PCR was run. Each CDR3 protein is one row after TCRdb ran MiXCR on the multiplex PCR reads. The table has about 230,000 distinct CDR3 sequences, around 45% seen once; the top ten hold less than 50%. Source material: peripheral blood. The receptors were gathered from an adult man with Graves' ophthalmopathy.

This clonotype was detected a few times. This chain joins TRBV13 and TRBJ2-5; D tentatively reads TRBD1 or TRBD2 (6 bases each). The V and J ends lost 2 bases and 2 bases respectively, with 15 bases between them. The germline gives CDR1 PRHDT, CDR2 FYEKMQ (reference sequence). The CDR3 is 16 residues long. The CDR3 protein is CASSLWGAKQQETQYF. CDR3 nucleotide sequence: TGTGCCAGCAGCTTATGGGGGGCGAAACAACAAGAGACCCAGTACTTC.

The chain carries TRBV7-3 and TRBJ1-6; no clear D gene. Germline CDR1 is SGHTA and CDR2 is FQGTGA. The CDR3 is made up of 14 amino acids. V dropped 0 bases and J dropped 4 bases, with 4 bases sitting between them. The DNA of the CDR3 is TGTGCCAGCAGCTTAACGTCTTATAATTCACCCCTCCACTTT. It yields the protein CASSLTSYNSPLHF.

This clonotype has only a few counts. The V and J genes are TRBV10-2 and TRBJ2-7; no firm D call. V was trimmed by 9 bases and J by 1 base, leaving 13 bases between them. From germline, CDR1 is WSHSY and CDR2 SAAADI. This CDR3 is built from 13 residues. The CDR3 region is CASAFGRSYEQYF. The CDR3 DNA is TGCGCCAGTGCCTTTGGGCGGTCCTACGAGCAGTACTTC.

The V and J genes are TRBV2 and TRBJ2-5, with D maybe TRBD2 (7 bases). Per the germline V gene, CDR1 is SNHLY and CDR2 is FYNNEI. Between the trimmed V and J ends, which lost 2 bases and 1 base, there was a span of 14 bases. The CDR3 is 16 amino acids. CDR3 sequence: CASSERGGRSQETQYF. The CDR3 DNA follows: TGTGCCAGCAGTGAAAGGGGGGGCAGAAGCCAAGAGACCCAGTACTTC.

This clonotype has more than one count but fewer than ten. The chain carries TRBV11-1 and TRBJ1-1; D is unclear. Germline V CDR1 and CDR2: SGHAT, FQDESV (reference sequence). The length of the CDR3 is 12 residues. The V gene lost 5 bases and the J gene lost 6 bases, with 10 bases spanning the gap. CDR3: CASSRPGAEAFF. The DNA for the CDR3 is TGTGCCAGCAGCCGTCCCGGTGCTGAAGCTTTCTTT.

This clonotype appeared once. V and J are TRBV24-1 and TRBJ1-2; D might be TRBD1 (5 bases). There are 13 residues in the CDR3. Germline CDR1 reads KGHDR; CDR2 reads SFDVKD. V was clipped by 10 bases and J by 3 bases, with 14 bases between them. DNA of the CDR3: TGTGCCACTAAGGGCTGGGGCTACTATGGCTACACCTTC. Protein product: CATKGWGYYGYTF.

The sample holds one count of this clonotype. This sequence joins TRBV10-3 and TRBJ1-2; possible D gene TRBD1, 6 bases. Between the trimmed V and J ends, which lost 4 bases and 4 bases, there was a span of 19 bases. The germline V gene encodes CDR1 ENHRY and CDR2 SYGVKD. CDR3 length: 16 amino acids. As DNA, the CDR3 is TGTGCCATCAGTGCTGCCCGGGACAAGGACCCCTATGGCTACACCTTC. This gives the protein CAISAARDKDPYGYTF.

The rearrangement links TRBV25-1 to TRBJ1-2; D is perhaps TRBD1 (5 bases). Germline lookup yields CDR1 MGHDK and CDR2 SYGVNS. There are 11 residues in the CDR3. CDR3 DNA sequence: TGTGCTGTCGCAGGGCGGAGTGGCTACACCTTC. Encoded protein: CAVAGRSGYTF.

A few counts support this clonotype. V is TRBV7-2 and J is TRBJ1-2; D remains unclear. The CDR3 loop spans 14 amino acids. The V and J ends lost 3 bases and 4 bases respectively, with 12 bases between them. CDR1 is SGHTA, CDR2 FQGNSA, per germline. The CDR3 DNA reads TGTGCCAGCAGCTTCCAGCAGGCGATCTATGGCTACACCTTC. It yields the protein CASSFQQAIYGYTF.

This chain uses TRBV15 with TRBJ1-2; 10 bases agree with TRBD1. Germline CDR1 and CDR2: LNHNV and YYDKDF (reference sequence). The CDR3 has 17 amino acids. V shed 5 bases, J shed 4 bases, and the junction held 13 bases outside the gene matches. The CDR3 DNA follows: TGTGCCACCAGCCCCCGGGGTGACAGGGGGCCTTTCTATGGCTACACCTTC. Encoded protein: CATSPRGDRGPFYGYTF. The variable domain in full, completed from reference TRBV15 and TRBJ1-2, reads DAMVIQNPRYQVTQFGKPVTLSCSQTLNHNVMYWYQQKSSQAPKLLFHYYDKDFNNEADTPDNFQSRRPNTSFCFLDIRSPGLGDTAMYLCATSPRGDRGPFYGYTFGSGTRLTVV.

A few counts support this clonotype. The junction does not match germline at one end; this may be a read error. The CDR3 region is CASSEMYLANQETQYF. The CDR3 DNA reads TGTGCCAGCAGTGAAATGTACTTGGCAAACCAAGAGACCCAGTACTTC. This chain connects TRBV10-2 to TRBJ2-5; unclear D gene. Germline V CDR1 and CDR2: WSHSY, SAAADI. The CDR3 loop spans 16 amino acids.

There are many counts of this clonotype. The chain is built from TRBV10-2 and TRBJ1-1; D is unresolved. V dropped 3 bases and J dropped 7 bases, with 6 bases sitting between them. This CDR3 has 11 amino acids. CDR1 WSHSY and CDR2 SAAADI come from the germline V gene. The DNA for the CDR3 is TGCGCCAGCAGTGAAGGGTTTGAAGCTTTCTTT. Protein product: CASSEGFEAFF.

The table lists this clonotype with a few counts. The chain carries TRBV7-8 and TRBJ2-5; 8 bases map to TRBD1. This CDR3 region has 16 residues. The germline V gene has CDR1 SGHVS and CDR2 FQNEAQ. V was clipped by 3 bases and J by 5 bases; unmatched bases: 11. The CDR3 DNA reads TGTGCCAGCAGCTTCCCAGGACAGGGAGGAGGGGAGACCCAGTACTTC. Translating gives CASSFPGQGGGETQYF.

This clonotype was counted between two and nine times. The chain joins TRBV2 to TRBJ2-5; 11 positions agree with TRBD2. CDR3 length equals 16 residues. The junction had 6 bases not matched to a gene; V was cut back by 6 bases and J by 0 bases. The germline V gene has CDR1 SNHLY and CDR2 FYNNEI. The CDR3 region has the DNA TGTGCCAGCAGCCCCGGACTAGCGGGCTACCAAGAGACCCAGTACTTC. Translated, it gives CASSPGLAGYQETQYF.

The V gene is TRBV2, the J gene TRBJ2-5; D gene unclear. Germline CDR1 SNHLY, CDR2 FYNNEI. This CDR3 has 12 amino acids. The V end was cut by 6 bases, the J end by 3 bases, with 8 bases between. The CDR3 loop reads CASSQHKETQYF. The DNA of the CDR3 is TGTGCCAGCAGCCAACACAAAGAGACCCAGTACTTC. Combining the CDR3 with reference TRBV2 and TRBJ2-5 gives the whole variable domain EPEVTQTPSHQVTQMGQEVILRCVPISNHLYFYWYRQILGQKVEFLVSFYNNEISEKSEIFDDQFSVERPDGSNFTLKIRSTKLEDSAMYFCASSQHKETQYFGPGTRLLVL.

This clonotype was recorded only once. A read error is possible here, since a much larger clone lies one base away. V is TRBV2 and J is TRBJ1-5, with 7 nucleotides matching TRBD1. CDR1 is SNHLY, CDR2 FYNNEI, per germline. The CDR3 consists of 13 residues. CDR3 DNA sequence: TGTGCCAGCAGAGAAGACAGGGAACAGCCCCAGCATTTT. Amino acids: CASREDREQPQHF.

The chain combines TRBV4-1 with TRBJ2-5; D is perhaps TRBD1 (6 bases). With 2 bases removed from V and 6 bases from J, the gap between germline ends came to 19 bases. Germline assignment: CDR1 MGHRA and CDR2 YSYEKL. CDR3 length equals 16 residues. The CDR3 region is CASSQLGTRGAQTQYF. The CDR3 DNA reads TGCGCCAGCAGCCAACTTGGGACAAGGGGCGCCCAGACCCAGTACTTC.

The chain employs TRBV2 and TRBJ1-4; 7 nucleotides align to TRBD1. CDR1 SNHLY and CDR2 FYNNEI come from the germline V gene. Trimming cost V 3 bases and J 10 bases; bases outside gene matches: 5. The CDR3 is 13 residues long. CDR3 sequence (DNA): TGTGCCAGCAGTGATTCGAACAGGGGAAAACTGTTTTTT. It codes for CASSDSNRGKLFF.

J is TRBJ1-1 and V is TRBV12-3 or TRBV12-4; no firm D call. V was cut by 3 bases and J by 0 bases, with 8 bases left in between. This CDR3 is 14 amino acids long. CDR3 nucleotides: TGTGCCAGCAGTTTGGAGGAAATGAACACTGAAGCTTTCTTT. Its translation: CASSLEEMNTEAFF.

The CDR3 sequence: CASSEYSSYEQYF. Written as DNA, the CDR3 is TGTGCCAGCAGTGAATACAGTAGCTACGAGCAGTACTTC. V and J are TRBV25-1 and TRBJ2-7, with D unresolved. Trimming left V 0 bases short and J 3 bases short, with 6 bases between. The V gene's germline CDR1 is MGHDK and CDR2 SYGVNS. CDR3 length: 13 amino acids.

This clonotype showed up just once. CDR3 nucleotide sequence: TGTGCCATCAGTGTGCTGGATGAAAAACTGTTTTTT. Encoded protein: CAISVLDEKLFF. V and J are TRBV10-3 and TRBJ1-4; D uncertain. V was clipped by 4 bases and J by 6 bases, with 6 bases between them. This CDR3 is built from 12 residues. Germline V gene sequence: CDR1 ENHRY, CDR2 SYGVKD.

The rearrangement uses TRBV7-9 and TRBJ2-7; no definite D call. Trimming cost V 6 bases and J 3 bases, with 15 bases left between them. CDR1 and CDR2 (germline): SEHNR, FQNEAQ (reference sequence). The CDR3 loop spans 14 amino acids. The CDR3 reads CASRPSTSLYEQYF. CDR3 sequence (DNA): TGTGCCAGCAGACCATCGACATCCCTCTACGAGCAGTACTTC.

With respect to this clonotype: Possible read error: a much larger clone is one base away. The rearrangement links TRBV9 to TRBJ1-2; D is unclear. The CDR3 has 13 amino acids. CDR1 is SGDLS, CDR2 YYNGEE, per germline. CDR3 DNA: TGTGCCAGCAGCATGGGAAATCACTATGGCTGCACCTTC. Encoded protein: CASSMGNHYGCTF.

This chain uses TRBV7-9 with TRBJ2-2; 7 bases line up with TRBD1. There are 14 residues in the CDR3. J lost 4 bases, V lost 5 bases, and 4 bases had no gene match. Germline V CDR1 and CDR2: SEHNR, FQNEAQ (reference sequence). The CDR3 sequence is CASSVGGRTGELFF. CDR3 in DNA: TGTGCCAGCAGCGTAGGGGGCCGCACCGGGGAGCTGTTTTTT.

V and J are TRBV29-1 and TRBJ2-6, with D possibly TRBD1 on 6 matching bases. Between the trimmed V and J ends, which lost 6 bases and 2 bases, there was a span of 8 bases. Looked up from germline, CDR1 is SQVTM and CDR2 is ANQGSEA. The CDR3 consists of 13 residues. The chain's CDR3 is CSVWTAGANVLTF. CDR3 bases: TGCAGCGTCTGGACAGCTGGGGCCAACGTCCTGACTTTC.

The gene calls are TRBV12-3 or TRBV12-4 and TRBJ2-5; perhaps TRBD1 as D (5 bases). The CDR3 covers 13 residues. V lost 6 bases to trimming and J lost 2 bases, with 10 bases between them. The CDR3 DNA reads TGTGCCAGCAGGGCGGACAATCAAGAGACCCAGTACTTC. Its protein is CASRADNQETQYF.

About this clonotype itself: The junction and the germline gene differ at one end; a read error may be behind it. This rearrangement joins TRBV12-3 or TRBV12-4 to TRBJ2-7, with 13 bases that match TRBD2. The CDR3 totals 16 residues. CDR3 bases: TGTGCCAGCAGCTTAGATACTAGCGGGGGGGTCTACGAGCAGTACTTC. Encoded protein: CASSLDTSGGVYEQYF.

The chain couples TRBV6-2 or TRBV6-3 to TRBJ2-7; no reliable D call. V was cut by 7 bases and J by 3 bases, with 13 bases left in between. Germline CDR1 reads MNHEY; CDR2 reads SVGEGT. The CDR3 has 13 amino acids. In DNA form, the CDR3 reads TGTGCCAGCACCCTAAAGGGCAGCTACGAGCAGTACTTC. This encodes CASTLKGSYEQYF.

This clonotype was detected a few times. The gene calls are TRBV6-4 and TRBJ2-5; D uncertain. CDR1 MRHNA and CDR2 SNTAGT come from the germline V gene. Trimming stripped 3 bases from V and 1 base from J, with 3 bases between. The CDR3 runs to 12 residues. The CDR3 bases are TGTGCCAGCAGTGAAGTCCAAGAGACCCAGTACTTC. Its translation is CASSEVQETQYF.

The chain recombines TRBV29-1 with TRBJ1-2; 8 bases align to TRBD1. Losses at the gene ends were 6 bases for V and 6 bases for J; bases not matched to a gene: 6. Germline CDR1 SQVTM, CDR2 ANQGSEA. The CDR3 is 12 residues long. DNA of the CDR3: TGCAGCGTCGTTGACAGGGGCGATGGCTACACCTTC. It codes for CSVVDRGDGYTF. The variable domain in full, with the rest retrieved from reference TRBV29-1 and TRBJ1-2, is SAVISQKPSRDICQRGTSLTIQCQVDSQVTMMFWYRQQPGQSLTLIATANQGSEATYESGFVIDKFPISRPNLTFSTLTVSNMSPEDSSIYLCSVVDRGDGYTFGSGTRLTVV.

V is TRBV12-3 or TRBV12-4 and J is TRBJ1-2, with 7 nucleotides matching TRBD1. The CDR3 has 14 amino acids. Losses at the gene ends were 6 bases for V and 4 bases for J; bases not matched to a gene: 8. CDR3 loop: CASRRPRDSYGYTF. The CDR3 DNA sequence: TGTGCCAGCAGGAGACCCCGGGACAGCTATGGCTACACCTTC.